A single sample gave rise to the 12 T cell receptor beta chains below, sequenced in a study of shared T cell receptors in the human thymus. Some clones are missing from TCRdb's copy, which holds only in-frame ones; the method was immunoSEQ multiplex PCR. Found here are some 720,000 clones, 88% of them singletons; the top ten hold 0.008% to 0.011%. This sample also belongs to another study, concerning human thymus T cells.

The sequenced sample was thymocytes. These receptors all stem from a boy less than two years old with a congenital heart defect.

This chain uses TRBV15 with TRBJ1-4; D might be TRBD1 (6 bases). The CDR3 runs 15 residues. CDR1 LNHNV and CDR2 YYDKDF come from the germline V gene (reference sequence). Trimming pared 4 bases from V and 7 bases from J, leaving 16 bases between. The CDR3 DNA reads as TGTGCCACCAGCACGGCGGACAGCAAGGGTGAAAAACTGTTTTTT. Its translation is CATSTADSKGEKLFF.

The chain has TRBV4-1 and TRBJ2-1; TRBD2 agrees at 11 bases. Germline CDR1 is MGHRA and CDR2 is YSYEKL. Unmatched junction bases numbered 6, after V lost 0 bases and J lost 5 bases. This CDR3 has 17 amino acids. The CDR3 region is CASSQDCQTSGDNEQFF. CDR3 bases: TGCGCCAGCAGCCAAGATTGTCAGACTAGCGGGGACAATGAGCAGTTCTTC.

This clone has more than one count but fewer than ten. The chain combines TRBV28 with TRBJ2-3, with 7 bases lining up with TRBD2. The CDR3 length is 18 residues. CDR1 and CDR2 (germline): MDHEN, SYDVKM. V was pared by 6 bases and J by 0 bases, with 15 bases of the junction left unmatched. The CDR3: CASRQWGRAEDSTDTQYF. In nucleotides, the CDR3 is TGTGCCAGCAGACAGTGGGGGAGGGCGGAGGATAGCACAGATACGCAGTATTTT.

This clone was found a few times. V gene TRBV29-1 combines with J gene TRBJ2-1; 12 bases align to TRBD2. Trimming removed 7 bases from V and 4 bases from J; junction bases left unmatched: 2. Germline-derived CDR1 and CDR2 are SQVTM and ANQGSEA. The CDR3 contains 13 residues. The CDR3 is CSAGLAGYNEQFF. The CDR3 DNA is TGCAGCGCCGGACTAGCGGGATACAATGAGCAGTTCTTC.

This chain joins TRBV6-4 and TRBJ2-3; no reliable D call. Germline loops: CDR1 MRHNA, CDR2 SNTAGT. The CDR3 sequence is 14 residues long. With 2 bases removed from V and 2 bases from J, the gap between germline ends came to 8 bases. The CDR3 DNA reads as TGTGCCAGCAGTGACGAGGCCCACACAGATACGCAGTATTTT. This encodes CASSDEAHTDTQYF.

V is TRBV7-9 and J is TRBJ2-5, with 8 bases that match TRBD1. Trimming removed 5 bases from V and 3 bases from J; junction bases left unmatched: 5. This CDR3 is built from 14 residues. Germline loops: CDR1 SEHNR, CDR2 FQNEAQ (reference sequence). The CDR3 nucleotides read TGTGCCAGCAGCCCTGGACAGGGTAAAGAGACCCAGTACTTC. This translates into CASSPGQGKETQYF.

V and J are TRBV4-1 and TRBJ2-1; 7 nucleotides match TRBD2. CDR1 is MGHRA and CDR2 is YSYEKL in the germline V gene. The CDR3 has 16 amino acids. After removal of 0 bases from V and 3 bases from J, the junction contained 5 bases not matched to a gene. DNA of the CDR3: TGCGCCAGCAGCCAAGATCCGAGCGGGGTCTACAATGAGCAGTTCTTC. Protein sequence: CASSQDPSGVYNEQFF.

The V call is TRBV6-5, the J call TRBJ1-5, with D unclear. Trimming removed 0 bases from V and 8 bases from J, with 14 bases in between. The CDR3 extends over 15 amino acids. Germline loops: CDR1 MNHEY, CDR2 SVGAGI. The CDR3 DNA sequence: TGTGCCAGCAGTTACTCGAGGGCCCTACGGGAGCCCCAGCATTTT. Encoded protein: CASSYSRALREPQHF.

The chain couples TRBV5-4 to TRBJ2-2; TRBD2 aligns across 7 bases. With 0 bases clipped from V and 5 bases from J, the junction kept 7 bases outside the gene matches. Germline V lookup: CDR1 SGHNT, CDR2 YYREEE (reference sequence). CDR3 length: 16 amino acids. In DNA, the CDR3 is TGTGCCAGCAGCTTGGCCGGCGGGGGACGGACCGGGGAGCTGTTTTTT. Amino acid sequence: CASSLAGGGRTGELFF.

This chain joins TRBV27 and TRBJ1-5; no firm D call. The CDR3 runs to 10 residues. Trimming shortened V by 8 bases and J by 7 bases, and 6 bases separated the two germline ends. Germline assignment: CDR1 MNHEY and CDR2 SMNVEV (reference sequence). The CDR3 DNA follows: TGTGCCAGCGGCCTCCAGCCCCAGCATTTT. Its protein is CASGLQPQHF.

This clone was observed a single time. One junction end disagrees with the germline gene, perhaps due to a read error. Written as DNA, the CDR3 is TGTGCCACCAGTGGCGAGAGGGAATCTTACTATGGCTACACCTTC. This gives the protein CATSGERESYYGYTF. The chain is built from TRBV28 and TRBJ1-2; D uncertain. This CDR3 contains 15 residues. Looked up from germline, CDR1 is MDHEN and CDR2 is SYDVKM.

The chain has TRBV6-6 and TRBJ2-2; 12 bases fit TRBD2. V dropped 8 bases and J dropped 6; count of bases not matched to a gene: 4. The CDR3 runs to 14 residues. From germline, CDR1 is MNHNY and CDR2 SVGAGI (reference sequence). The CDR3 coding sequence is TGTGCCAGCTCGCTAGCGGGAGGGGCCGGGGAGCTGTTTTTT. Its translation: CASSLAGGAGELFF.